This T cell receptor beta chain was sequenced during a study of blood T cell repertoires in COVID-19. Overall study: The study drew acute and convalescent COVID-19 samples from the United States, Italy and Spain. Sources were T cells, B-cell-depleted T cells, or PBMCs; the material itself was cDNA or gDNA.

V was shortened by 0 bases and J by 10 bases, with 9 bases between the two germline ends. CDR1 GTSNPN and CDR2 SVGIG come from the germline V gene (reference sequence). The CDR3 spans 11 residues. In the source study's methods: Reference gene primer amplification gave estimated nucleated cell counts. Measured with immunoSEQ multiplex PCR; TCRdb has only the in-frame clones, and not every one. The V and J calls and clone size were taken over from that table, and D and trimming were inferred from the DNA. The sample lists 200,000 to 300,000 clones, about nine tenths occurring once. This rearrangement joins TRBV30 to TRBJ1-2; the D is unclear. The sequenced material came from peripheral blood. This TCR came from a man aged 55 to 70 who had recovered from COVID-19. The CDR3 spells CAWSVPEFYTF. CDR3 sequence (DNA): TGTGCCTGGAGTGTACCAGAATTCTACACCTTC.